One sample yielded the 22 T cell receptor beta chains listed below, sequenced in a study of cytomegalovirus exposure and HLA in healthy donors. This table comes from immunoSEQ multiplex PCR, and its TCRdb copy is limited to in-frame clones, with some not included. This sample has tens of thousands of clones, with just over 90% found just once. Material for sequencing was PBMCs. The source of these receptors is a man in his thirties or forties in good health and CMV-seronegative.

The chain employs TRBV5-5 and TRBJ2-7; 12 nucleotides line up with TRBD1. CDR1 and CDR2 (germline): SGHKS, YYEKEE (reference sequence). The CDR3 has 15 residues. The ends lost 3 bases at V and 2 bases at J; junction bases unmatched: 3. The CDR3 nucleotides read TGTGCCAGCAGCTCGGGGACAGGGGGCCCCTACGAGCAGTACTTC. This gives the protein CASSSGTGGPYEQYF.

The chain joins TRBV6-5 to TRBJ1-1; D unclear. Looked up from germline, CDR1 is MNHEY and CDR2 is SVGAGI. This CDR3 is built from 14 residues. V dropped 8 bases and J dropped 2 bases, with 15 bases sitting between them. CDR3 in amino acids: CASGTASGNTEAFF. CDR3 sequence (DNA): TGTGCCAGCGGTACAGCAAGTGGAAACACTGAAGCTTTCTTT.

In its sample, this clone was seen once. V usage is TRBV7-9 and J usage is TRBJ1-3; D possibly corresponds to TRBD1 (6 bases). The CDR3 runs 16 residues. V gave up 5 bases and J gave up 0 bases, with 14 bases separating them. CDR1 SEHNR and CDR2 FQNEAQ come from the germline V gene (reference sequence). The CDR3 region is CASSQGHTRSGNTIYF. The CDR3 bases are TGTGCCAGCAGCCAGGGACATACCCGCTCTGGAAACACCATATATTTT.

This chain connects TRBV28 to TRBJ1-2, with D maybe TRBD1 (6 bases). CDR3 length: 14 residues. Trimming removed 2 bases from V and 6 bases from J, with 13 bases in between. CDR1 MDHEN and CDR2 SYDVKM come from the germline V gene. DNA of the CDR3: TGTGCCAGCAGTTTAGACGACAGGATCCATGGCTACACCTTC. This sequence encodes CASSLDDRIHGYTF.

This clone was seen only once. J is TRBJ2-5 and V is TRBV9; 8 bases fit TRBD2. The CDR3 has 14 residues. The V gene end was trimmed by 2 bases and the J gene end by 5 bases; junction bases not matched to a gene: 5. Germline V gene sequence: CDR1 SGDLS, CDR2 YYNGEE. CDR3 DNA: TGTGCCAGCAGCGTTAGCGGGGAGGGGGAGACCCAGTACTTC. Translating it yields CASSVSGEGETQYF.

Concerning this clone: The sample carries other DNA sequences with the same CDR3. V and J are TRBV6-1 and TRBJ1-4; 10 bases are shared with TRBD1. CDR3 length equals 14 residues. CDR1 and CDR2 from the germline V gene are MNHNS and SASEGT. V trimming: 3 bases; J trimming: 5 bases; junction bases outside the gene matches: 0. CDR3 nucleotide sequence: TGTGCCAGCAGTGAGGGACAGGGGAATGAAAAACTGTTTTTT. Translating it yields CASSEGQGNEKLFF.

The chain is built from TRBV30 and TRBJ2-6; D possibly corresponds to TRBD1 (6 bases). This CDR3 comprises 18 residues. Trimming removed 0 bases at V and 2 bases at J, with 17 bases between. Per germline, CDR1 GTSNPN and CDR2 SVGIG (reference sequence). Here the CDR3 reads CAWSVGFPGAAGANVLTF. The CDR3 DNA reads as TGTGCCTGGAGTGTTGGTTTTCCAGGGGCTGCTGGGGCCAACGTCCTGACTTTC.

This clone was observed once. This sequence joins TRBV5-1 and TRBJ1-1; unclear D gene. The CDR3 loop spans 15 amino acids. Trimming pared 0 bases from V and 3 bases from J, leaving 12 bases between. CDR1 is SGHRS and CDR2 is YFSETQ in the germline V gene. In DNA, the CDR3 is TGCGCCAGCAGCTTGGGCTACCTCTTGGACACTGAAGCTTTCTTT. Its translation is CASSLGYLLDTEAFF.

The chain has TRBV5-1 and TRBJ2-7; weak D call: TRBD1 (5 bases). Trimming removed 4 bases from V and 0 bases from J, with 8 bases in between. Germline V CDR1 and CDR2: SGHRS, YFSETQ. CDR3 length: 13 residues. The CDR3: CASSVRASYEQYF. CDR3 nucleotide sequence: TGCGCCAGCAGCGTCAGGGCCTCCTACGAGCAGTACTTC. Together with reference TRBV5-1 and TRBJ2-7, the CDR3 gives the full variable domain: KAGVTQTPRYLIKTRGQQVTLSCSPISGHRSVSWYQQTPGQGLQFLFEYFSETQRNKGNFPGRFSGRQFSNSRSEMNVSTLELGDSALYLCASSVRASYEQYFGPGTRLTVT.

The gene calls are TRBV28 and TRBJ2-7; 7 bases are a match to TRBD1. Germline V gene data show CDR1 as MDHEN and CDR2 as SYDVKM. The V segment lost 6 bases and the J segment 2 bases; nucleotides outside the gene matches: 7. The CDR3 extends over 14 amino acids. The DNA of the CDR3 is TGTGCCAGCAGACCGACAGGGAGTCCCTACGAGCAGTACTTC. The encoded protein is CASRPTGSPYEQYF.

The genes are TRBV10-3 and TRBJ1-5, with unresolved D. CDR3 size: 14 residues. Trimming pared 0 bases from V and 0 bases from J, leaving 3 bases between. Germline CDR1 reads ENHRY; CDR2 reads SYGVKD. The DNA of the CDR3 is TGTGCCATCAGTGAGTCCGGTAGCAATCAGCCCCAGCATTTT. It specifies CAISESGSNQPQHF.

This clone showed up just once. The genes are TRBV28 and TRBJ2-5; possibly TRBD2 for D (7 bases). With 5 bases removed from V and 1 base from J, the gap between germline ends came to 11 bases. Germline values: CDR1 MDHEN, CDR2 SYDVKM. The CDR3 has 14 amino acids. This CDR3 reads CASSSGTLQETQYF. The CDR3 region has the DNA TGTGCCAGCAGTAGCGGGACACTCCAAGAGACCCAGTACTTC.

The rearrangement uses TRBV19 and TRBJ2-3; the match to TRBD2 covers 8 bases. The germline CDR1 and CDR2 sequences are LNHDA and SQIVND (reference sequence). The CDR3 has 15 residues. The V gene end was trimmed by 7 bases and the J gene end by 1 base; junction bases not matched to a gene: 7. The CDR3 nucleotides read TGTGCCAGTACAGGAGCGGGAGTAGGCACAGATACGCAGTATTTT. Residues: CASTGAGVGTDTQYF.

The CDR3 DNA sequence: TGTGCCAGCAGCGCTGGCGGGTACACCGGGGAGCTGTTTTTT. Protein product: CASSAGGYTGELFF. This chain connects TRBV11-2 to TRBJ2-2; a possible D gene is TRBD2 (5 bases). Germline lookup yields CDR1 SGHAT and CDR2 FQNNGV. This CDR3 has 14 amino acids. V lost 5 bases to trimming and J lost 3 bases, with 10 bases between them.

The chain has TRBV19 and TRBJ2-7; 10 positions agree with TRBD2. The junction had 7 bases not matched to a gene; V was cut back by 9 bases and J by 2 bases. This CDR3 spans 14 amino acids. Germline V CDR1 and CDR2: LNHDA, SQIVND (reference sequence). The CDR3 DNA sequence: TGTGCCAGCACTCGGACTAGCGGTGCCTACGAGCAGTACTTC. It is translated as CASTRTSGAYEQYF.

This clone came up once. CDR3 in amino acids: CASSRDRTGGLQPQHF. Written as DNA, the CDR3 is TGTGCCAGCAGCCGAGATCGGACAGGGGGTCTACAGCCCCAGCATTTT. J is TRBJ1-5 and V is TRBV7-2, with TRBD1 identical over 10 bases. This CDR3 has 16 residues. V was clipped by 5 bases and J by 7 bases; unmatched bases: 11. Germline CDR1 reads SGHTA; CDR2 reads FQGNSA.

The V call is TRBV28, the J call TRBJ2-1; tentatively, D is TRBD2 (6 bases). Germline V gene data show CDR1 as MDHEN and CDR2 as SYDVKM. V was trimmed by 5 bases and J by 0 bases, leaving 20 bases between them. This CDR3 has 18 amino acids. The CDR3 region has the DNA TGTGCCAGCAGTATCCCCAAGGGATTAGCGGCCTCCTACAATGAGCAGTTCTTC. Protein: CASSIPKGLAASYNEQFF.

The J gene is TRBJ2-2, the V gene TRBV10-2, with D possibly TRBD2 on 5 matching bases. Germline CDR1 is WSHSY and CDR2 is SAAADI. V was shortened by 2 bases and J by 1 base, with 8 bases between the two germline ends. This CDR3 comprises 15 residues. The DNA of the CDR3 is TGCGCCAGCAGTGAGCGGGGAAGGAACACCGGGGAGCTGTTTTTT. The encoded protein is CASSERGRNTGELFF.

The gene calls are TRBV5-1 and TRBJ2-7, with 10 bases matching TRBD1. The germline gives CDR1 SGHRS, CDR2 YFSETQ. Trimming cost V 2 bases and J 4 bases; bases outside gene matches: 6. This CDR3 has 15 residues. CDR3 nucleotide sequence: TGCGCCAGCAGCTTCTCCGGGACAGGGGAATACGAGCAGTACTTC. It codes for CASSFSGTGEYEQYF.

CDR3 in amino acids: CASSRDNSYEQYF. The CDR3 DNA is TGTGCCAGCAGTCGGGACAACTCCTACGAGCAGTACTTC. The V call is TRBV6-1, the J call TRBJ2-7; D might be TRBD1 (6 bases). Germline V CDR1 and CDR2: MNHNS, SASEGT. V shed 5 bases and J shed 0 bases, with 8 bases lying between them. This CDR3 is 13 amino acids long.

V is TRBV10-3 and J is TRBJ2-7, with 8 nucleotides matching TRBD1. The CDR3 totals 19 residues. V trimming: 2 bases; J trimming: 1 base; junction bases outside the gene matches: 16. Germline CDR1 is ENHRY and CDR2 is SYGVKD. This CDR3 reads CAISETYPGQGIVSYEQYF. CDR3 DNA sequence: TGTGCCATCAGTGAGACGTACCCTGGACAGGGCATAGTATCCTACGAGCAGTACTTC.

The chain recombines TRBV28 with TRBJ1-4; 8 bases are shared with TRBD1. The CDR3 sequence is 15 residues long. With 2 bases clipped from V and 7 bases from J, the junction kept 6 bases outside the gene matches. Germline CDR1 MDHEN, CDR2 SYDVKM. For the CDR3, the DNA is TGTGCCAGCAGTTTAGCGGACAGGGAGATTGAAAAACTGTTTTTT. Protein sequence: CASSLADREIEKLFF.